These 21 T cell receptor beta chains originate from one sample sequenced in a study of T cell changes during pregnancy in multiple sclerosis (dated by TCRdb to 2018 to 2020). The library was prepared using the immunoSEQ multiplex PCR assay. What TCRdb holds here is the immuneACCESS table cut down to in-frame rearrangements. Part of the clones is not present; checked against another copy, under half of the missing clones reflect an unresolved V gene, and the others are unexplained. For this sample the table gives around 29,000 clones, of which over 85% were detected only once. The leading ten clones occupy roughly 5.7% of the sample. Here the sequenced sample was CD8+ T cells from peripheral blood mononuclear cells, taken before pregnancy. These receptors were obtained from a female donor with multiple sclerosis, enrolled in a pregnancy study.

This clone was observed once. The V and J genes are TRBV13 and TRBJ1-1, with D tentatively TRBD1 (5 bases). This CDR3 is 14 amino acids long. The V end was cut by 5 bases, the J end by 7 bases, with 17 bases between. Germline V CDR1 and CDR2: PRHDT, FYEKMQ (reference sequence). The CDR3 DNA follows: TGTGCCAGCAGCCCGTATAGGGGAGGGAATGAAGCTTTCTTT. It codes for CASSPYRGGNEAFF.

J is TRBJ2-5 and V is TRBV5-4, with 7 bases aligning to TRBD2. The CDR3 runs 15 residues. J gave up 2 bases and V 1 base, and 5 bases lay outside the gene matches. The germline V gene encodes CDR1 SGHNT and CDR2 YYREEE (reference sequence). CDR3: CASSLRGTIQETQYF. Here the CDR3 DNA reads TGTGCCAGCAGCTTGCGCGGGACTATACAAGAGACCCAGTACTTC.

This chain links TRBV7-9 with TRBJ2-7, with TRBD2 matching over 7 bases. Germline V CDR1 and CDR2: SEHNR, FQNEAQ (reference sequence). The CDR3 consists of 14 residues. With 5 bases clipped from V and 2 bases from J, the junction kept 6 bases outside the gene matches. CDR3 region: CASSLGGTTYEQYF. The DNA for the CDR3 is TGTGCCAGCAGCCTCGGGGGGACCACCTACGAGCAGTACTTC.

This chain joins TRBV4-1 and TRBJ2-7; TRBD1 agrees at 9 bases. Germline assignment: CDR1 MGHRA and CDR2 YSYEKL. The CDR3 covers 15 residues. Trimming removed 3 bases from V and 6 bases from J; junction bases left unmatched: 9. The CDR3 DNA follows: TGCGCCAGCAGCCAGAGCCCCGGGACAGGGCGCGAGCAGTACTTC. The encoded protein is CASSQSPGTGREQYF.

The V call is TRBV28, the J call TRBJ2-7; weak D call: TRBD1 (6 bases). V lost 5 bases, J lost 4 bases, and 21 bases lay in between. The CDR3 covers 16 residues. Per germline, CDR1 MDHEN and CDR2 SYDVKM. CDR3 nucleotides: TGTGCCAGCAGTACCGGACAGAGGAAGCCTTTTTACGAGCAGTACTTC. This codes for CASSTGQRKPFYEQYF.

The chain combines TRBV4-1 with TRBJ2-7; 7 bases match TRBD1. CDR1 is MGHRA, CDR2 YSYEKL, per germline. V gave up 3 bases and J gave up 4 bases; unmatched junction bases: 9. This CDR3 comprises 15 residues. CDR3 nucleotides: TGCGCCAGCAGCCAGATAGGGACAGTAATTTACGAGCAGTACTTC. Its translation: CASSQIGTVIYEQYF.

The chain is built from TRBV2 and TRBJ1-5; possibly TRBD1 for D (5 bases). V was trimmed by 4 bases and J by 0 bases, leaving 13 bases between them. Germline V gives CDR1 SNHLY, CDR2 FYNNEI. There are 16 residues in the CDR3. CDR3 sequence (DNA): TGTGCCAGCAGTGCTGGGGCCCCCCATAGCAATCAGCCCCAGCATTTT. This gives the protein CASSAGAPHSNQPQHF.

The chain employs TRBV13 and TRBJ2-7, with 9 nucleotides matching TRBD1. After removal of 3 bases from V and 6 bases from J, the junction contained 6 bases not matched to a gene. Germline assignment: CDR1 PRHDT and CDR2 FYEKMQ (reference sequence). There are 14 residues in the CDR3. Here the CDR3 reads CASSLAGTGPEQYF. DNA for the CDR3: TGTGCCAGCAGCTTGGCCGGGACAGGGCCCGAGCAGTACTTC. Variable domain in full (rest from reference TRBV13 and TRBJ2-7): AAGVIQSPRHLIKEKRETATLKCYPIPRHDTVYWYQQGPGQDPQFLISFYEKMQSDKGSIPDRFSAQQFSDYHSELNMSSLELGDSALYFCASSLAGTGPEQYFGPGTRLTVT.

The gene calls are TRBV27 and TRBJ2-5, with 11 bases that match TRBD2. CDR1 MNHEY and CDR2 SMNVEV come from the germline V gene (reference sequence). CDR3 length equals 19 residues. The trim removed 1 base at V and 2 bases at J, leaving 12 bases unmatched. The CDR3 sequence is CASSLLGSLAGGKQETQYF. In DNA form, the CDR3 reads TGTGCCAGCAGTTTATTAGGTTCCCTAGCGGGGGGAAAGCAAGAGACCCAGTACTTC.

The chain recombines TRBV4-1 with TRBJ2-1; 7 bases align to TRBD1. Looked up from germline, CDR1 is MGHRA and CDR2 is YSYEKL. CDR3 length: 15 amino acids. The V segment lost 0 bases and the J segment 6 bases; nucleotides outside the gene matches: 5. This chain's CDR3 is CASSQDQGDGNEQFF. CDR3 DNA: TGCGCCAGCAGCCAAGATCAGGGGGACGGCAATGAGCAGTTCTTC.

The chain carries TRBV28 and TRBJ2-1, with D tentatively TRBD1 (5 bases). CDR1 and CDR2 from the germline V gene are MDHEN and SYDVKM. Trimming left V 3 bases short and J 7 bases short, with 19 bases between. The CDR3 length is 16 residues. The CDR3 bases are TGTGCCAGCAGTTTCCGGGTGGGGCGGAGCCGGAATGAGCAGTTCTTC. It specifies CASSFRVGRSRNEQFF.

This clone has only one observation. The V and J genes are TRBV7-9 and TRBJ2-1, with TRBD2 matching over 8 bases. V lost 10 bases and J lost 0; bases outside the gene matches: 8. The CDR3 consists of 15 residues. Germline V gives CDR1 SEHNR, CDR2 FQNEAQ (reference sequence). This chain's CDR3 is CAIVAGSSSYNEQFF. DNA for the CDR3: TGTGCCATCGTAGCGGGGTCGAGCTCCTACAATGAGCAGTTCTTC.

The CDR3 nucleotides read TGTGCCAGTTACCAGGGGTCCGTCTATGGCTACACCTTC. This sequence encodes CASYQGSVYGYTF. The chain joins TRBV19 to TRBJ1-2; a weak D match, TRBD1 (6 bases). Deletions cut 8 bases from V and 4 bases from J, with 14 bases between. The germline V gene has CDR1 LNHDA and CDR2 SQIVND (reference sequence). The CDR3 runs to 13 residues.

On this clone: Relative to the germline gene, one junction end is altered; a read error may explain this. The DNA of the CDR3 is TGTGCCAGCAGCGTAGACTTCACCGGGGAGCTGTTTTTT. It encodes CASSVDFTGELFF. This chain links TRBV11-2 with TRBJ2-2; D is unclear. The length of the CDR3 is 13 residues. CDR1 is SGHAT and CDR2 is FQNNGV in the germline V gene.

This chain joins TRBV7-6 and TRBJ2-5, with 10 bases aligning to TRBD2. The J segment lost 2 bases and the V segment lost 4 bases, leaving 4 bases of the junction unmatched. This CDR3 spans 15 amino acids. The germline CDR1 and CDR2 sequences are SGHVS and FNYEAQ. CDR3 bases: TGTGCCAGCAGCTCAGCTAGCGGGGGTCAAGAGACCCAGTACTTC. Amino acid sequence: CASSSASGGQETQYF.

The V call is TRBV28, the J call TRBJ2-2; 7 bases map to TRBD1. J was trimmed by 1 base and V by 11 bases; bases with no gene match: 13. Germline loops: CDR1 MDHEN, CDR2 SYDVKM. This CDR3 has 16 amino acids. CDR3 in DNA: TGTGCCGTCGAGCAGGGGGTGATAGGGAACACCGGGGAGCTGTTTTTT. Encoded protein: CAVEQGVIGNTGELFF.

This clone appeared a single time. V and J are TRBV6-6 and TRBJ2-1; possible D gene TRBD1, 6 bases. Germline V gene lookup returns CDR1 MNHNY and CDR2 SVGAGI (reference sequence). V was pared by 7 bases and J by 7 bases, with 20 bases between. The length of the CDR3 is 15 residues. The DNA for the CDR3 is TGTGCCAGCACCAACTACCGGGACAACAGAAATGAGCAGTTCTTC. It codes for CASTNYRDNRNEQFF.

For the CDR3, the DNA is TGTGCCAGCAGGGGAGGGACAGGGTTTAGCTACGAGCAGTACTTC. The encoded protein is CASRGGTGFSYEQYF. The chain joins TRBV27 to TRBJ2-7; TRBD1 matches at 9 bases. V shed 6 bases, J shed 3 bases, and the junction held 9 bases outside the gene matches. This CDR3 comprises 15 residues. The germline V gene has CDR1 MNHEY and CDR2 SMNVEV (reference sequence).

V is TRBV7-6 and J is TRBJ1-2; D perhaps matches TRBD1 (5 bases). Germline V lookup: CDR1 SGHVS, CDR2 FNYEAQ. CDR3 length equals 13 residues. V lost 5 bases, J lost 8 bases, and 15 bases lay in between. The CDR3 loop is CASSTGGISGYTF. The CDR3 DNA reads as TGTGCCAGCAGCACAGGAGGGATATCGGGCTACACCTTC.

The chain couples TRBV7-3 to TRBJ2-7, with 9 bases lining up with TRBD1. The CDR3 has 15 amino acids. Per the germline V gene, CDR1 is SGHTA and CDR2 is FQGTGA. With 1 base clipped from V and 4 bases from J, the junction kept 5 bases outside the gene matches. The CDR3 loop reads CASSLMPGQGYEQYF. CDR3 DNA sequence: TGTGCCAGCAGCTTAATGCCGGGACAGGGATACGAGCAGTACTTC.

The gene calls are TRBV5-1 and TRBJ1-1; D unresolved. Germline lookup yields CDR1 SGHRS and CDR2 YFSETQ. The V and J ends lost 0 bases and 3 bases respectively, with 6 bases between them. The CDR3 contains 13 residues. Written as DNA, the CDR3 is TGCGCCAGCAGCTTGGGAAGCCACACTGAAGCTTTCTTT. As protein: CASSLGSHTEAFF.